The present T cell receptor (beta chain) was sequenced within a study of T cells after yellow fever vaccination. This clonotype counts as medium-sized (0.01 to 0.1%). Per germline, CDR1 MRHNA and CDR2 SNTAGT. The CDR3 runs to 13 residues. Losses at the gene ends were 6 bases for V and 3 bases for J; bases not matched to a gene: 4. It was through 5'RACE template switching that TCR cDNA was made, with a universal primer site and UMIs added. MiXCR, run by TCRdb on the 5' RACE reads, gives a single entry per CDR3 protein. The sample includes 25,000 to 40,000 distinct CDR3 sequences, 6.5% to 8% of them seen just once.

The chain has TRBV6-4 and TRBJ1-1; TRBD1 matches 7 bases. Sample: PBMCs, either bulk or a sorted T-cell subset (CD4+, CD8+, memory, or dextramer-sorted; not recorded which), taken on the day of the first yellow fever vaccination. The receptor's source is a man aged 18 to 35 who received the YFV17D yellow fever vaccine. The CDR3 protein is CASRARGDTEAFF. The CDR3 nucleotides are TGTGCCAGCAGGGCCAGGGGGGACACTGAAGCTTTCTTT.